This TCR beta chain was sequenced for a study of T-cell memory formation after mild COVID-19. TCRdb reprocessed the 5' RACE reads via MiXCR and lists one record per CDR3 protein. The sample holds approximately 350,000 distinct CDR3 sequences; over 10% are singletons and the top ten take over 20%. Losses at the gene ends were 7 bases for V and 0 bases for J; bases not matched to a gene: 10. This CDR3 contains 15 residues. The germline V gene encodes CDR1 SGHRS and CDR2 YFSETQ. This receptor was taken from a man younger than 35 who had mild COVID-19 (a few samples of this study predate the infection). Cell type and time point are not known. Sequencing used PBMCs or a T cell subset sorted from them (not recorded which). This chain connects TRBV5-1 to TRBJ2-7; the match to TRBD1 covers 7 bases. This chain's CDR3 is CASSPGQISSYEQYF. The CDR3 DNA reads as TGCGCCAGCTCGCCGGGACAGATTAGCTCCTACGAGCAGTACTTC.